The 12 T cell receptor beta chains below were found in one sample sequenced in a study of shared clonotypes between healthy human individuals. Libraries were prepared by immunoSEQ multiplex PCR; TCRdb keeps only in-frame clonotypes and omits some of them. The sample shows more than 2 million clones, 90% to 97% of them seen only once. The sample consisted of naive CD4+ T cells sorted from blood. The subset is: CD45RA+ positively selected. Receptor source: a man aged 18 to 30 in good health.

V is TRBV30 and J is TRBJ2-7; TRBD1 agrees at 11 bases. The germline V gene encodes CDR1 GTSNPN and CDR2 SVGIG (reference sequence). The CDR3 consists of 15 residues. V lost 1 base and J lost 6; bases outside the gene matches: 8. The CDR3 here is CAWSAVGQGASEQYF. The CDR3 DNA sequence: TGTGCCTGGAGTGCTGTCGGACAGGGGGCCTCCGAGCAGTACTTC.

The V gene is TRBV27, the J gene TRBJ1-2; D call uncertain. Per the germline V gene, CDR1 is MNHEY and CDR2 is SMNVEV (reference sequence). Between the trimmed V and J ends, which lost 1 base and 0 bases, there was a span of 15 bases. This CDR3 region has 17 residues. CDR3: CASSLFWQAGSNYGYTF. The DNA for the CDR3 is TGTGCCAGCAGTTTATTCTGGCAGGCGGGGTCTAACTATGGCTACACCTTC.

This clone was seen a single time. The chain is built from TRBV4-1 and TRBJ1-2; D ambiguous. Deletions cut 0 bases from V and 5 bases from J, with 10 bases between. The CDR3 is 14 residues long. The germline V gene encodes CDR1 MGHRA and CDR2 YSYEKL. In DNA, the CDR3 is TGCGCCAGCAGCCAAGATGACAACGGATATGGCTACACCTTC. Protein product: CASSQDDNGYGYTF.

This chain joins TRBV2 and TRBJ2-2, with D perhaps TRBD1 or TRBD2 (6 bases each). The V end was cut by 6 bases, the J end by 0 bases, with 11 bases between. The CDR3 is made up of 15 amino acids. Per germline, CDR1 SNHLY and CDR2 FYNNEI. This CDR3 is CASRGGPANTGELFF. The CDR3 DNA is TGTGCCAGCAGAGGGGGGCCCGCGAACACCGGGGAGCTGTTTTTT.

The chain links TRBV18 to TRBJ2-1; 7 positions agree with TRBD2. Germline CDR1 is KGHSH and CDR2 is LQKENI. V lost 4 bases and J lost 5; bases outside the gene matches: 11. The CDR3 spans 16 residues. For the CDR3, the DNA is TGTGCCAGCTCACGTCGGGTGAGCGGGGATAACAATGAGCAGTTCTTC. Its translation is CASSRRVSGDNNEQFF.

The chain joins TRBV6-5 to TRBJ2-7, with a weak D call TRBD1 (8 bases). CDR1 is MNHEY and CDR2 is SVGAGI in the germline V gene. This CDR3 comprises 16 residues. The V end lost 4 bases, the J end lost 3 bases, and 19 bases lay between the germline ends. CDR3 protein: CASSLAQGGAGYEQYF. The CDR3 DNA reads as TGTGCCAGCAGTTTGGCACAGGGGGGGGCTGGCTACGAGCAGTACTTC.

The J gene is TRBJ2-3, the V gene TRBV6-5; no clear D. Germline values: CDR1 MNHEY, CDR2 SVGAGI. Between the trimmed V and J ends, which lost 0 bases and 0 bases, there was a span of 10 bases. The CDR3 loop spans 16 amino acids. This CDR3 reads CASSYSLGYSTDTQYF. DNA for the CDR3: TGTGCCAGCAGTTACTCTCTCGGGTACAGCACAGATACGCAGTATTTT.

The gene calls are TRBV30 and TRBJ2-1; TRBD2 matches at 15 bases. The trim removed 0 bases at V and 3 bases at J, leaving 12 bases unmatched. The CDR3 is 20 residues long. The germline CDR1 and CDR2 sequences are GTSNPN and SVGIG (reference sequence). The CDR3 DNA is TGTGCCTGGAGTGTCTCCCGGACTAGCGGGAGGGCTGGTAGCTACAATGAGCAGTTCTTC. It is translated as CAWSVSRTSGRAGSYNEQFF.

CDR3 in DNA: TGTGCCAGCAGCCCCAGACAGGGTCGGGAAAAACTGTTTTTT. Its protein product is CASSPRQGREKLFF. The chain carries TRBV7-3 and TRBJ1-4; 7 bases agree with TRBD1. V shed 5 bases and J 8 bases; nucleotides not matched to a gene: 8. CDR1 is SGHTA, CDR2 FQGTGA, per germline. This CDR3 is built from 14 residues.

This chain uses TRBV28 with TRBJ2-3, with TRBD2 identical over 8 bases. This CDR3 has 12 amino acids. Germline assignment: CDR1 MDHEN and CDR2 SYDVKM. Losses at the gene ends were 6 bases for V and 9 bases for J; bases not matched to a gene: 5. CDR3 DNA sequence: TGTGCCAGCAGACGGGGGGGTGGCACGCAGTATTTT. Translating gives CASRRGGGTQYF.

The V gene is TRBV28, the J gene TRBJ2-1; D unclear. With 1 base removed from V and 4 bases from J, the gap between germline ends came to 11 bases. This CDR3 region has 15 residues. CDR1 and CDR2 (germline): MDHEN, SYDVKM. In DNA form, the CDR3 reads TGTGCCAGCAGTTTATCGTGGGCCCTTTACAATGAGCAGTTCTTC. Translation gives CASSLSWALYNEQFF.

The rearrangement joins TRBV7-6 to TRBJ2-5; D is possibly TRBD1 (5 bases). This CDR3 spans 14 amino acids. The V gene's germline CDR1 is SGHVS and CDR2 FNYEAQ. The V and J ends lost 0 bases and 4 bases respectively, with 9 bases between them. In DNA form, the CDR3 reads TGTGCCAGCAGCTTAGCGTCAGGGCGAGAGACCCAGTACTTC. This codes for CASSLASGRETQYF.